The 14 T cell receptor beta chains in this list originate from one sample, sequenced in a study of shared clonotypes between healthy human individuals. The method was immunoSEQ multiplex PCR; TCRdb's version includes in-frame clones alone and lacks a portion of them. The repertoire holds around 1 million clones, with around three quarters as singletons. Sequenced material: memory CD4+ T cells sorted from blood. As to subset: CD45RA-negative fraction. The source is a man between 18 and 35 years old in good health.

This clone was observed a single time. This rearrangement joins TRBV27 to TRBJ1-1; TRBD1 might be the D (5 bases). Germline CDR1 MNHEY, CDR2 SMNVEV (reference sequence). V lost 2 bases to trimming and J lost 2 bases, with 9 bases between them. This CDR3 spans 14 amino acids. The CDR3 here is CASSLGHGNTEAFF. The CDR3 DNA sequence: TGTGCCAGCAGTTTAGGACACGGCAACACTGAAGCTTTCTTT.

This chain joins TRBV2 and TRBJ1-2; D might be TRBD1 (5 bases). The ends were cut back, 4 bases at V and 3 bases at J, with 9 bases in the middle. Germline loops: CDR1 SNHLY, CDR2 FYNNEI. The CDR3 length is 13 residues. The CDR3 region has the DNA TGTGCCAGCAGTGTGGGACGGGACTATGGCTACACCTTC. Amino acids: CASSVGRDYGYTF. Complete variable domain (other parts from reference TRBV2 and TRBJ1-2): EPEVTQTPSHQVTQMGQEVILRCVPISNHLYFYWYRQILGQKVEFLVSFYNNEISEKSEIFDDQFSVERPDGSNFTLKIRSTKLEDSAMYFCASSVGRDYGYTFGSGTRLTVV.

V gene TRBV5-1 combines with J gene TRBJ2-6; D is ambiguous. This CDR3 region has 14 residues. Germline V gives CDR1 SGHRS, CDR2 YFSETQ. Trimming cost V 4 bases and J 2 bases, with 7 bases left between them. In nucleotides, the CDR3 is TGCGCCAGCAGCACATCAGCTGGGGCCAACGTCCTGACTTTC. It specifies CASSTSAGANVLTF.

This rearrangement joins TRBV7-9 to TRBJ2-3, with D possibly being TRBD1 (6 bases). This CDR3 has 14 amino acids. Germline CDR1 SEHNR, CDR2 FQNEAQ (reference sequence). Trimming left V 5 bases short and J 4 bases short, with 13 bases between. In nucleotides, the CDR3 is TGTGCCAGCAGCCAAACAGGGTACGCAGATACGCAGTATTTT. Its protein product is CASSQTGYADTQYF. The whole variable domain, remainder taken from reference TRBV7-9 and TRBJ2-3, is DTGVSQNPRHKITKRGQNVTFRCDPISEHNRLYWYRQTLGQGPEFLTYFQNEAQLEKSRLLSDRFSAERPKGSFSTLEIQRTEQGDSAMYLCASSQTGYADTQYFGPGTRLTVL.

This clone was picked up one time. The rearrangement joins TRBV5-1 to TRBJ2-1, with D unresolved. The germline CDR1 and CDR2 sequences are SGHRS and YFSETQ. The CDR3 covers 15 residues. The V gene lost 5 bases and the J gene lost 5 bases, with 17 bases spanning the gap. The CDR3 DNA sequence: TGCGCCAGCAGTAAAGTAGAGACTCCAAACAATGAGCAGTTCTTC. This gives the protein CASSKVETPNNEQFF.

The rearrangement uses TRBV6-1 and TRBJ1-5; 7 nucleotides match TRBD1. Trimming took 6 bases from V and 1 from J; bases not matched to a gene: 3. The CDR3 runs to 14 residues. CDR1 is MNHNS and CDR2 is SASEGT in the germline V gene. The CDR3 spells CASRGTVSNQPQHF. Written as DNA, the CDR3 is TGTGCCAGCAGGGGGACAGTGAGCAATCAGCCCCAGCATTTT.

The CDR3, as DNA: TGTGCCATCAGCACAGGAAACCTAAAGCCTAATACGCAGTATTTT. The encoded protein is CAISTGNLKPNTQYF. The rearrangement links TRBV10-3 to TRBJ2-3, with D perhaps TRBD1 (5 bases). V dropped 6 bases and J dropped 7 bases, with 20 bases sitting between them. There are 15 residues in the CDR3. Looked up from germline, CDR1 is ENHRY and CDR2 is SYGVKD.

This clone was counted between two and nine times. The chain uses TRBV2 and TRBJ1-6; D is ambiguous. The CDR3 is 14 residues long. Germline V gene data show CDR1 as SNHLY and CDR2 as FYNNEI. Trimming took off 6 bases at V and 3 bases at J, with 9 bases between the two ends. For the CDR3, the DNA is TGTGCCAGCAGGGCAGAAGTCTATAATTCACCCCTCCACTTT. Amino acids: CASRAEVYNSPLHF.

The chain links TRBV10-3 to TRBJ2-1; 13 bases match TRBD2. From germline, CDR1 is ENHRY and CDR2 SYGVKD. The CDR3 runs to 14 residues. The ends lost 7 bases at V and 7 bases at J; junction bases unmatched: 4. The DNA of the CDR3 is TGTGCCATCATGCCGGGACTAGCGGGGAATGAGCAGTTCTTC. Residues: CAIMPGLAGNEQFF.

This clone occurred a few times. Other DNA variants within this sample encode the same CDR3. The genes are TRBV7-2 and TRBJ1-1; 8 bases agree with TRBD1. Germline assignment: CDR1 SGHTA and CDR2 FQGNSA. J gave up 4 bases and V 4 bases, and 5 bases lay outside the gene matches. The CDR3 has 14 residues. Here the CDR3 reads CASSSVTGGTEAFF. Here the CDR3 DNA reads TGTGCCAGCAGCTCTGTCACAGGGGGCACTGAAGCTTTCTTT.

V and J are TRBV19 and TRBJ1-5; D is perhaps TRBD1 (6 bases). Per the germline V gene, CDR1 is LNHDA and CDR2 is SQIVND (reference sequence). The CDR3 runs to 14 residues. The V gene lost 7 bases and the J gene lost 6 bases, with 16 bases spanning the gap. The CDR3 loop is CASTQGGLSQPQHF. CDR3 sequence (DNA): TGTGCCAGTACACAGGGTGGGTTGAGTCAGCCCCAGCATTTT.

The chain is built from TRBV19 and TRBJ1-2; maybe TRBD1 (5 bases). The CDR3 consists of 12 residues. The V end lost 9 bases, the J end lost 4 bases, and 12 bases lay between the germline ends. The germline gives CDR1 LNHDA, CDR2 SQIVND (reference sequence). CDR3 protein: CASLGLLYGYTF. CDR3 nucleotide sequence: TGTGCCAGCTTGGGACTTCTCTATGGCTACACCTTC.

This chain uses TRBV6-1 with TRBJ2-2; 8 positions agree with TRBD2. V shed 4 bases and J 4 bases; nucleotides not matched to a gene: 5. Germline CDR1 is MNHNS and CDR2 is SASEGT. This CDR3 comprises 15 residues. CDR3 DNA: TGTGCCAGCAGTGCTGCGGGAGGCCTCACCGGGGAGCTGTTTTTT. This gives the protein CASSAAGGLTGELFF.

The DNA for the CDR3 is TGTGCCAGTAGTAAGACTAGCGGGAGCTCTAAGTATTTT. Encoded protein: CASSKTSGSSKYF. The V and J genes are TRBV19 and TRBJ2-3, with 12 positions matching TRBD2. J lost 13 bases, V lost 4 bases, and 6 bases had no gene match. Germline V gene sequence: CDR1 LNHDA, CDR2 SQIVND (reference sequence). The CDR3 has 13 residues.